This T cell receptor (beta chain) was captured in a study of identical twins. Germline V lookup: CDR1 MNHNS, CDR2 SASEGT. The CDR3 is 18 amino acids. The V end lost 6 bases, the J end lost 0 bases, and 23 bases lay between the germline ends. Concerning this clonotype: Its antigen is unidentified.

Study-wide results and limits: Cross-sectional statistical analysis, not tracking of the same donors, underpinned the conclusions. Models underestimated TCR alpha sharing (out-of-frame) in monozygotic twins.

TCRdb processed the 5' RACE reads anew with MiXCR; each CDR3 protein has one entry. This table holds around 480,000 distinct CDR3 sequences, approximately 15% found once. These data also formed part of another study, on yellow fever vaccine responses in identical twins.

The source material was CD4+ T cells sorted from blood. The chain recombines TRBV6-1 with TRBJ1-2; D gene unclear. The origin of this receptor is a woman between 18 and 30 years old in good health. CDR3 protein: CASRTERGRLIANYGYTF. The DNA for the CDR3 is TGTGCCAGCAGAACGGAACGAGGACGCCTAATAGCTAACTATGGCTACACCTTC.